Shown below are 11 T cell receptor beta chains from a single sample sequenced in a study of OX40 agonist ivuxolimab in advanced cancers. Profiling relied on immunoSEQ multiplex PCR, and the TCRdb table lists in-frame clones only, not all of them. The repertoire has tens of thousands of clones, 80% to 90% of them found once; the top ten carry roughly a sixth. The sequencing used CD4+ or CD8+ T cells sorted from blood, collected in a trial of the OX40 agonist ivuxolimab. These receptors came from an adult with an advanced solid tumor such as melanoma, head and neck, liver or kidney cancer.

This clone was seen just once. As DNA, the CDR3 is TGCGCCAGCAAAACGGGGGGGCCGGCAGATACGCAGTATTTT. The encoded protein is CASKTGGPADTQYF. V usage is TRBV5-1 and J usage is TRBJ2-3; 8 positions agree with TRBD2. Germline V gene sequence: CDR1 SGHRS, CDR2 YFSETQ. This CDR3 comprises 14 residues. V gave up 6 bases and J gave up 4 bases; unmatched junction bases: 7.

V and J are TRBV27 and TRBJ2-1, with D tentatively TRBD1 (6 bases). The germline V and J ends were trimmed by 2 bases and 3 bases, with 11 bases remaining between them. There are 15 residues in the CDR3. The germline gives CDR1 MNHEY, CDR2 SMNVEV (reference sequence). This chain's CDR3 is CASSLTGPFYNEQFF. In nucleotides, the CDR3 is TGTGCCAGCAGTTTAACAGGGCCGTTCTACAATGAGCAGTTCTTC.

With respect to this clone: One junction end does not reproduce the germline sequence, and a read error may be involved. V usage is TRBV5-6 and J usage is TRBJ1-2; weak D call: TRBD1 (6 bases). CDR3 length: 13 residues. Germline V gene lookup returns CDR1 SGHDT and CDR2 YYEEEE. The CDR3 protein is CASSQGTGPGGPF. As DNA, the CDR3 is TGTGCCAGCAGCCAGGGGACGGGCCCTGGGGGCCCCTTC.

The rearrangement joins TRBV28 to TRBJ1-5, with 7 bases that match TRBD1. Losses at the gene ends were 6 bases for V and 3 bases for J; bases not matched to a gene: 8. Looked up from germline, CDR1 is MDHEN and CDR2 is SYDVKM. The CDR3 runs to 15 residues. The DNA of the CDR3 is TGTGCCAGCAGACTAGACAGGGTTTCCAATCAGCCCCAGCATTTT. This encodes CASRLDRVSNQPQHF.

This chain uses TRBV7-3 with TRBJ2-7, with 7 positions matching TRBD1. Trimming cost V 5 bases and J 0 bases; bases outside gene matches: 7. The CDR3 runs to 15 residues. Germline-derived CDR1 and CDR2 are SGHTA and FQGTGA. The CDR3 nucleotides are TGTGCCAGCAGCCCCAGTCCAGGGGGCTCCTACGAGCAGTACTTC. Residues: CASSPSPGGSYEQYF.

The chain uses TRBV9 and TRBJ2-3; 16 bases agree with TRBD2. Trimming removed 3 bases from V and 4 bases from J; junction bases left unmatched: 11. The length of the CDR3 is 19 residues. Germline values: CDR1 SGDLS, CDR2 YYNGEE. CDR3 bases: TGTGCCAGCAGCGGCCTAGGGACTAGCGGGGGGGCTGGGGCAGATACGCAGTATTTT. Translating it yields CASSGLGTSGGAGADTQYF.

The V gene is TRBV10-3, the J gene TRBJ1-1; TRBD1 matches 7 bases. The germline CDR1 and CDR2 sequences are ENHRY and SYGVKD. This CDR3 has 11 amino acids. The CDR3 coding sequence is TGTGCATCAACAGGGGCCACTGAAGCTTTCTTT. Encoded protein: CASTGATEAFF.

The V and J genes are TRBV5-1 and TRBJ1-4, with 7 bases matching TRBD1. The CDR3 contains 15 residues. CDR1 and CDR2 from the germline V gene are SGHRS and YFSETQ. V shed 2 bases and J 8 bases; nucleotides not matched to a gene: 9. The CDR3 DNA reads TGCGCCAGCAGCTTTGGAGAGGGGGCGCAAGAAAAACTGTTTTTT. Encoded protein: CASSFGEGAQEKLFF.

V usage is TRBV7-7 and J usage is TRBJ2-2, with unresolved D. The CDR3 is 12 amino acids. CDR1 is SSHAT, CDR2 FNYEAQ, per germline (reference sequence). V lost 5 bases, J lost 3 bases, and 4 bases lay in between. CDR3 amino acids: CASSQDTGELFF. The CDR3 nucleotides are TGTGCCAGCAGCCAGGACACCGGGGAGCTGTTTTTT.

The rearrangement links TRBV5-6 to TRBJ1-6; perhaps TRBD1 as D (5 bases). V was pared by 4 bases and J by 7 bases, with 15 bases between. This CDR3 spans 15 amino acids. The germline V gene encodes CDR1 SGHDT and CDR2 YYEEEE. CDR3 region: CASSPGTAPNSPLHF. In nucleotides, the CDR3 is TGTGCCAGCAGCCCTGGGACGGCACCGAATTCACCCCTCCACTTT.

This chain links TRBV7-9 with TRBJ2-7; 11 nucleotides align to TRBD1. Germline assignment: CDR1 SEHNR and CDR2 FQNEAQ (reference sequence). This CDR3 contains 16 residues. With V trimmed by 4 bases and J by 7 bases, 12 bases remained unmatched. The CDR3 bases are TGTGCCAGCAGCTCCCATGGAGGACAGGGGGCTTGGGAGCAGTACTTC. Amino acid sequence: CASSSHGGQGAWEQYF.